The 10 T cell receptor beta chains listed next were all sequenced from one sample in a study of T cells in Graves' hyperthyroidism and ophthalmopathy. The investigators amplified TCR beta CDR3 regions from RNA transcripts. In the first-round RT-PCR of the TCR CDR3, the HTBI primer set was used. Each CDR3 protein is one row after TCRdb ran MiXCR on the multiplex PCR reads. The sample has 460,000 or so distinct CDR3 sequences, approximately 15% seen once. The sequenced sample consisted of blood. The receptors derive from a woman between 18 and 29 years old with Graves' hyperthyroidism.

Comment on this clonotype: With a much larger clone just one base away, this may be a read error. This chain joins TRBV24-1 and TRBJ2-2, with 10 bases identical to TRBD2. The CDR3 consists of 16 residues. Germline CDR1 and CDR2: KGHDR and SFDVKD. The DNA for the CDR3 is TGTGCCACCAGTGACCCTAGCGGGGGAAACACCGGGGGGCTGTTTTTT. The encoded protein is CATSDPSGGNTGGLFF.

A remark on this clonotype: A clone one base away is much larger, so this may be a read error. The chain carries TRBV3-1 and TRBJ1-1; D unclear. Germline-derived CDR1 and CDR2 are LGHDT and YNNKEL (reference sequence). Deletions cut 1 base from V and 1 base from J, with 10 bases between. The CDR3 sequence is 15 residues long. CDR3 amino acids: CASSQVLRTNTEAFF. The CDR3 DNA reads TGTGCCAGCAGCCAAGTTCTACGGACGAACACTGAAGCTTTCTTT.

This clonotype was counted a few times. The chain uses TRBV20-1 and TRBJ1-6; D call uncertain. The CDR3 covers 16 residues. The germline gives CDR1 DFQATT, CDR2 SNEGSKA (reference sequence). Trimming stripped 5 bases from V and 0 bases from J, with 14 bases between. CDR3 in DNA: TGCAGTGCTCAGGACCCCGTGAGCTCCTATAATTCACCCCTCCACTTT. This gives the protein CSAQDPVSSYNSPLHF.

CDR3 sequence (DNA): TGTGCCAGCACCCCACCCGGGTTGCGAGGCACAGATACGCAGTATTTT. Translated, it gives CASTPPGLRGTDTQYF. The chain is built from TRBV6-1 and TRBJ2-3; D remains unclear. V was cut by 7 bases and J by 1 base, with 18 bases left in between. Germline V lookup: CDR1 MNHNS, CDR2 SASEGT. CDR3 length: 16 residues.

A few counts support this clonotype. The V call is TRBV6-1, the J call TRBJ1-1, with a tentative D call TRBD1 (6 bases). The CDR3 contains 15 residues. The V gene's germline CDR1 is MNHNS and CDR2 SASEGT. The germline V and J ends were trimmed by 5 bases and 3 bases, with 16 bases remaining between them. This CDR3 is CASSIRGRGDTEAFF. CDR3 nucleotide sequence: TGTGCCAGCAGTATTCGGGGAAGGGGGGACACTGAAGCTTTCTTT.

In this sample, this clonotype turned up many times. The rearrangement links TRBV24-1 to TRBJ2-1; the match to TRBD2 covers 13 bases. The CDR3 loop spans 16 amino acids. Germline CDR1 KGHDR, CDR2 SFDVKD. V lost 12 bases and J lost 0; bases outside the gene matches: 7. CDR3 coding DNA: TGTGCCGCAGGGACTAGCGGGACGAGCTCCTACAATGAGCAGTTCTTC. Amino acids: CAAGTSGTSSYNEQFF.

This clonotype was counted at least ten times. The chain has TRBV11-3 and TRBJ2-1, with 11 bases identical to TRBD2. The CDR3 extends over 16 amino acids. Germline V lookup: CDR1 SGHNT, CDR2 YENEEA. V dropped 1 base and J dropped 7; count of bases not matched to a gene: 6. The DNA for the CDR3 is TGTGCCAGCAGCTTAGGACTAGCGGGGACAAGGAATGAGCAGTTCTTC. As protein: CASSLGLAGTRNEQFF.

The chain recombines TRBV10-2 with TRBJ2-2, with D perhaps assigned TRBD1 or TRBD2 (5 bases each). The germline V gene encodes CDR1 WSHSY and CDR2 SAAADI. Trimming took off 5 bases at V and 2 bases at J, with 9 bases between the two ends. This CDR3 has 14 residues. CDR3 DNA sequence: TGCGCCAGCAGTCGAGGGGTAAACACCGGGGAGCTGTTTTTT. Its translation is CASSRGVNTGELFF.

This chain connects TRBV9 to TRBJ2-4; 13 bases are shared with TRBD2. Germline trimming cut 4 bases from V and 3 bases from J; bases unmatched to any gene: 4. Germline CDR1 SGDLS, CDR2 YYNGEE. This CDR3 spans 16 amino acids. CDR3 sequence reads: CASSPGLAGDKNIQYF. The CDR3, as DNA: TGTGCCAGCAGCCCCGGACTAGCGGGAGACAAAAACATTCAGTACTTC. Drawing the rest from reference TRBV9 and TRBJ2-4, the complete variable domain is DSGVTQTPKHLITATGQRVTLRCSPRSGDLSVYWYQQSLDQGLQFLIQYYNGEERAKGNILERFSAQQFPDLHSELNLSSLELGDSALYFCASSPGLAGDKNIQYFGAGTRLSVL.

This clonotype has at least ten counts. The chain links TRBV7-3 to TRBJ2-1; D may correspond to TRBD1 or TRBD2 (5 bases each). The CDR3 extends over 18 amino acids. Trimming shortened V by 2 bases and J by 8 bases, and 25 bases separated the two germline ends. Germline V gene sequence: CDR1 SGHTA, CDR2 FQGTGA. The CDR3 here is CASSLGSDLAVRGDEQFF. Here the CDR3 DNA reads TGTGCCAGCAGCTTAGGATCCGACCTAGCAGTAAGAGGGGATGAGCAGTTCTTC.